These 26 T cell receptor beta chains share one sample of origin, sequenced in a study of cytomegalovirus exposure and HLA in healthy donors. The PCR had 60 Vbeta and 13 Jbeta primers. Data came from immunoSEQ multiplex PCR; TCRdb stores just in-frame clones and leaves some out. The table shows around 140,000 clones, with about 83% occurring only once. Sequences were obtained from PBMCs. The receptors were gathered from a woman aged 25 to 39 in good health and CMV-seronegative.

The chain employs TRBV11-2 and TRBJ1-1; TRBD1 is a possible D gene (5 bases). Germline CDR1 and CDR2: SGHAT and FQNNGV. V dropped 0 bases and J dropped 1 base, with 9 bases sitting between them. The CDR3 totals 15 residues. DNA for the CDR3: TGTGCCAGCAGCTTAGATCCGGGGGGGAACACTGAAGCTTTCTTT. Translating gives CASSLDPGGNTEAFF.

The chain uses TRBV5-1 and TRBJ2-5; 8 bases agree with TRBD2. The V gene end was trimmed by 1 base and the J gene end by 5 bases; junction bases not matched to a gene: 10. Germline V gene sequence: CDR1 SGHRS, CDR2 YFSETQ. This CDR3 region has 16 residues. The CDR3 here is CASSLLPAGGFETQYF. CDR3 DNA: TGCGCCAGCAGCTTGCTTCCTGCGGGGGGTTTTGAGACCCAGTACTTC. Variable domain in full (rest from reference TRBV5-1 and TRBJ2-5): KAGVTQTPRYLIKTRGQQVTLSCSPISGHRSVSWYQQTPGQGLQFLFEYFSETQRNKGNFPGRFSGRQFSNSRSEMNVSTLELGDSALYLCASSLLPAGGFETQYFGPGTRLLVL.

In the case of this clone: The junction differs from germline at one of its ends, possibly a read error. This chain joins TRBV6-6 and TRBJ2-2; possible D gene TRBD2, 5 bases. The germline V gene encodes CDR1 MNHNY and CDR2 SVGAGI (reference sequence). CDR3 length: 12 residues. The CDR3 DNA is TGTGCCAGCAGTTCGGGTATCGGGGAGCTGTCTTTT. Translating it yields CASSSGIGELSF.

The rearrangement links TRBV5-8 to TRBJ2-7, with 7 bases matching TRBD1. This CDR3 is built from 15 residues. CDR1 SGHTS and CDR2 YDEGEE come from the germline V gene. The trim removed 0 bases at V and 3 bases at J, leaving 6 bases unmatched. The CDR3, as DNA: TGTGCCAGCAGCTTGGCCGTGGGACAGTTCTACGAGCAGTACTTC. Amino acids: CASSLAVGQFYEQYF. The entire variable domain, with the rest obtained from reference TRBV5-8 and TRBJ2-7, is as follows: EAGVTQSPTHLIKTRGQQATLRCSPISGHTSVYWYQQALGLGLQFLLWYDEGEERNRGNFPPRFSGRQFPNYSSELNVNALELEDSALYLCASSLAVGQFYEQYFGPGTRLTVT.

The rearrangement links TRBV19 to TRBJ1-2; the match to TRBD1 covers 9 bases. The CDR3 spans 16 residues. J lost 8 bases, V lost 5 bases, and 15 bases had no gene match. The germline gives CDR1 LNHDA, CDR2 SQIVND (reference sequence). Here the CDR3 DNA reads TGTGCCAGTAGTGCCGCTTCCGGGACAGGGTTCTTCGGCTACACCTTC. Its protein product is CASSAASGTGFFGYTF.

The V and J genes are TRBV7-2 and TRBJ1-2, with a possible D match to TRBD1 (6 bases). CDR3 size: 17 residues. V was shortened by 2 bases and J by 6 bases, with 22 bases between the two germline ends. The V gene's germline CDR1 is SGHTA and CDR2 FQGNSA. CDR3: CASSLYASRGGLDGYTF. The CDR3 bases are TGTGCCAGCAGCTTATACGCATCGAGGGGGGGATTGGATGGCTACACCTTC.

This rearrangement joins TRBV25-1 to TRBJ2-2; 9 bases line up with TRBD1. The length of the CDR3 is 15 residues. Germline assignment: CDR1 MGHDK and CDR2 SYGVNS. Trimming at V came to 5 bases and at J to 10 bases, leaving 11 bases not matched to a gene. CDR3 residues: CASSLPGQGRMELFF. The CDR3, as DNA: TGTGCCAGCAGTCTTCCGGGACAGGGAAGGATGGAGCTGTTTTTT.

The genes are TRBV7-6 and TRBJ1-2; D may be TRBD1 (5 bases). The CDR3 consists of 12 residues. CDR1 and CDR2 (germline): SGHVS, FNYEAQ. V lost 1 base and J lost 7, with 7 bases in between. The CDR3 here is CASSLGRGGYTF. DNA of the CDR3: TGTGCCAGCAGCTTAGGAAGGGGTGGCTACACCTTC.

The chain carries TRBV7-9 and TRBJ2-7, with D perhaps matching TRBD1 (5 bases). Germline CDR1 is SEHNR and CDR2 is FQNEAQ (reference sequence). The CDR3 consists of 11 residues. The V gene lost 1 base and the J gene lost 10 bases, with 8 bases spanning the gap. The CDR3, as DNA: TGTGCCAGCAGCTTAGGACAGATCCAGTACTTC. This sequence encodes CASSLGQIQYF. Together with reference TRBV7-9 and TRBJ2-7, the CDR3 gives the full variable domain: DTGVSQNPRHKITKRGQNVTFRCDPISEHNRLYWYRQTLGQGPEFLTYFQNEAQLEKSRLLSDRFSAERPKGSFSTLEIQRTEQGDSAMYLCASSLGQIQYFGPGTRLTVT.

The chain employs TRBV7-2 and TRBJ1-4; D unclear. Per germline, CDR1 SGHTA and CDR2 FQGNSA. V dropped 5 bases and J dropped 7 bases, with 17 bases sitting between them. CDR3 length: 15 amino acids. The CDR3 DNA follows: TGTGCCAGCAGCCCAGGCGGGGTGAAAGGTGAAAAACTGTTTTTT. It codes for CASSPGGVKGEKLFF. Variable domain in full (rest from reference TRBV7-2 and TRBJ1-4): GAGVSQSPSNKVTEKGKDVELRCDPISGHTALYWYRQSLGQGLEFLIYFQGNSAPDKSGLPSDRFSAERTGGSVSTLTIQRTQQEDSAVYLCASSPGGVKGEKLFFGSGTQLSVL.

This clone showed up just once. The chain links TRBV18 to TRBJ2-7; TRBD1 agrees at 8 bases. The V gene's germline CDR1 is KGHSH and CDR2 LQKENI. The CDR3 has 14 residues. V trimming: 2 bases; J trimming: 1 base; junction bases outside the gene matches: 1. CDR3: CASSPGQGSYEQYF. CDR3 coding DNA: TGTGCCAGCTCACCAGGACAGGGATCCTACGAGCAGTACTTC.

The chain joins TRBV27 to TRBJ2-7, with 15 bases aligning to TRBD2. Trimming at V came to 2 bases and at J to 0 bases, leaving 8 bases not matched to a gene. This CDR3 region has 19 residues. Per the germline V gene, CDR1 is MNHEY and CDR2 is SMNVEV (reference sequence). The CDR3 is CASSLGWGLAGGFSYEQYF. The CDR3 DNA is TGTGCCAGCAGTTTAGGTTGGGGACTAGCGGGAGGTTTCTCCTACGAGCAGTACTTC.

The V and J genes are TRBV5-6 and TRBJ2-5, with TRBD2 matching 13 bases. CDR1 SGHDT and CDR2 YYEEEE come from the germline V gene. Trimming cost V 4 bases and J 0 bases; bases outside gene matches: 9. The CDR3 runs to 18 residues. CDR3 sequence: CASSPGTSGIPDQETQYF. The CDR3 DNA reads as TGTGCCAGCAGCCCTGGGACTAGCGGGATCCCTGACCAAGAGACCCAGTACTTC.

The rearrangement joins TRBV28 to TRBJ2-7; D unclear. Germline-derived CDR1 and CDR2 are MDHEN and SYDVKM. The CDR3 has 9 residues. V lost 8 bases and J 6 bases, leaving 5 bases between the germline ends. CDR3 bases: TGTGCCAGCGGGCGCGAGCAGTACTTC. It is translated as CASGREQYF.

The chain links TRBV5-5 to TRBJ1-1; D ambiguous. Germline CDR1 SGHKS, CDR2 YYEKEE (reference sequence). This CDR3 region has 14 residues. The V end was cut by 6 bases, the J end by 0 bases, with 12 bases between. The CDR3 nucleotides read TGTGCCAGCATCCCCGGAGGTATGAACACTGAAGCTTTCTTT. Translation: CASIPGGMNTEAFF.

The V gene is TRBV2, the J gene TRBJ1-5; no definite D call. The CDR3 is 16 residues long. Trimming cost V 3 bases and J 0 bases, with 12 bases left between them. Germline CDR1 and CDR2: SNHLY and FYNNEI. The CDR3 region has the DNA TGTGCCAGCAGTGACCCCGACTGGTATAGCAATCAGCCCCAGCATTTT. Translating gives CASSDPDWYSNQPQHF.

In its sample, this clone was seen once. V gene TRBV27 combines with J gene TRBJ2-7, with 8 bases that match TRBD1. The CDR3 covers 16 residues. Per germline, CDR1 MNHEY and CDR2 SMNVEV (reference sequence). The ends lost 3 bases at V and 0 bases at J; junction bases unmatched: 7. CDR3 in amino acids: CASSFSGQGGSYEQYF. The CDR3 DNA follows: TGTGCCAGCAGTTTTAGTGGACAGGGTGGCTCCTACGAGCAGTACTTC.

This clone was picked up one time. Here the CDR3 DNA reads TGTGCCAGCAGCCGGACAGGGGGGATCCGGAACACTGAAGCTTTCTTT. This translates into CASSRTGGIRNTEAFF. V is TRBV7-9 and J is TRBJ1-1; 10 bases line up with TRBD1. The junction had 7 bases not matched to a gene; V was cut back by 5 bases and J by 1 base. The CDR3 is made up of 16 amino acids. CDR1 and CDR2 (germline): SEHNR, FQNEAQ (reference sequence).

This chain links TRBV6-1 with TRBJ2-5; the D gene is possibly TRBD2 (6 bases). V was clipped by 1 base and J by 2 bases, with 8 bases between them. Germline CDR1 is MNHNS and CDR2 is SASEGT. The CDR3 runs 14 residues. The CDR3 region is CASSEVGGQETQYF. The DNA of the CDR3 is TGTGCCAGCAGTGAAGTCGGGGGACAAGAGACCCAGTACTTC.

The chain's CDR3 is CASSPGLAGGAEDTQYF. CDR3 bases: TGTGCCAGCAGCCCGGGACTAGCGGGGGGAGCTGAAGATACGCAGTATTTT. The V and J genes are TRBV5-4 and TRBJ2-3, with 15 bases aligning to TRBD2. There are 17 residues in the CDR3. Germline V gives CDR1 SGHNT, CDR2 YYREEE (reference sequence). The V gene end was trimmed by 4 bases and the J gene end by 5 bases; junction bases not matched to a gene: 8.

The chain employs TRBV9 and TRBJ2-7, with D possibly being TRBD2 (5 bases). Germline CDR1 is SGDLS and CDR2 is YYNGEE. Trimming pared 3 bases from V and 3 bases from J, leaving 13 bases between. The CDR3 contains 14 residues. CDR3 DNA sequence: TGTGCCAGCAGCGCGAATGGACTGTTCTACGAGCAGTACTTC. Amino acid sequence: CASSANGLFYEQYF.

The V call is TRBV28, the J call TRBJ1-1, with D possibly TRBD1 on 6 matching bases. This CDR3 spans 15 amino acids. The V end was cut by 5 bases, the J end by 3 bases, with 16 bases between. The germline CDR1 and CDR2 sequences are MDHEN and SYDVKM. The CDR3 DNA reads TGTGCCAGCAGTCAGCCCCTGGCAGGGGACACTGAAGCTTTCTTT. This gives the protein CASSQPLAGDTEAFF.

The V gene is TRBV7-2, the J gene TRBJ2-7, with unresolved D. This CDR3 is 14 amino acids long. Germline CDR1 and CDR2: SGHTA and FQGNSA. V lost 5 bases and J 0 bases, leaving 11 bases between the germline ends. The CDR3 DNA reads TGTGCCAGCAGCACCCAATCTAACTCCTACGAGCAGTACTTC. It specifies CASSTQSNSYEQYF. The whole variable domain, remainder taken from reference TRBV7-2 and TRBJ2-7, is GAGVSQSPSNKVTEKGKDVELRCDPISGHTALYWYRQSLGQGLEFLIYFQGNSAPDKSGLPSDRFSAERTGGSVSTLTIQRTQQEDSAVYLCASSTQSNSYEQYFGPGTRLTVT.

The chain carries TRBV19 and TRBJ2-1; 9 bases match TRBD1. The CDR3 sequence is 15 residues long. CDR1 and CDR2 (germline): LNHDA, SQIVND (reference sequence). J gave up 10 bases and V 4 bases, and 11 bases lay outside the gene matches. CDR3 nucleotides: TGTGCCAGTAGTACATTCATAACAGGGGGCAAAGAGCAGTTCTTC. It translates to CASSTFITGGKEQFF.

The chain recombines TRBV5-6 with TRBJ2-7; D may be TRBD1 (6 bases). This CDR3 has 13 residues. V shed 5 bases and J shed 6 bases, with 15 bases lying between them. Germline loops: CDR1 SGHDT, CDR2 YYEEEE. CDR3 DNA: TGTGCCAGCAGTCGTCTACAGGGCGGCGAGCAGTACTTC. The encoded protein is CASSRLQGGEQYF.

The genes are TRBV19 and TRBJ1-4; TRBD1 aligns across 8 bases. CDR3 length: 16 amino acids. With V trimmed by 10 bases and J by 1 base, 11 bases remained unmatched. Germline CDR1 and CDR2: LNHDA and SQIVND (reference sequence). The CDR3 nucleotides are TGTGCCAAAATAGGACAGGGTCCGGTAACTAATGAAAAACTGTTTTTT. It specifies CAKIGQGPVTNEKLFF.